These 23 T cell receptor beta chains were sequenced from one sample in a study of STAT5B mutations in CD4+ large granular lymphocyte leukemia. Sequenced by immunoSEQ multiplex PCR; TCRdb stores in-frame clones only, minus some. The table records approximately 35,000 clones, over 65% of them present only once. Sequenced: CD4+ T cells from blood buffy coats. These receptor sequences come from a human donor in good health.

This clone was seen once. The chain combines TRBV7-2 with TRBJ1-3, with no clear D. Germline-derived CDR1 and CDR2 are SGHTA and FQGNSA. The CDR3 sequence is 15 residues long. V dropped 4 bases and J dropped 0 bases, with 10 bases sitting between them. This CDR3 is CASSSDSGSGNTIYF. The CDR3 DNA follows: TGTGCCAGCAGCTCGGACTCCGGCTCTGGAAACACCATATATTTT.

The V and J genes are TRBV29-1 and TRBJ2-3, with 8 bases identical to TRBD2. Germline CDR1 and CDR2: SQVTM and ANQGSEA. The V gene end was trimmed by 7 bases and the J gene end by 6 bases; junction bases not matched to a gene: 12. This CDR3 is 14 amino acids long. This chain's CDR3 is CSAAPSGRGDTQYF. CDR3 nucleotide sequence: TGCAGCGCCGCGCCGAGCGGGAGAGGTGATACGCAGTATTTT.

This clone appeared a single time. The J gene is TRBJ2-1, the V gene TRBV5-1; unclear D gene. The CDR3 is 13 residues long. V was clipped by 1 base and J by 5 bases, with 7 bases between them. CDR1 and CDR2 (germline): SGHRS, YFSETQ. The CDR3 DNA follows: TGCGCCAGCAGCTTGCAGGATCACAATGAGCAGTTCTTC. It encodes CASSLQDHNEQFF.

The CDR3 nucleotides read TGTGCCAGCAGCTTGAGGGGAGGAGTAGAGACCCAGTACTTC. Protein product: CASSLRGGVETQYF. This chain connects TRBV11-3 to TRBJ2-5; perhaps TRBD2 as D (6 bases). V lost 3 bases, J lost 4 bases, and 12 bases lay in between. This CDR3 spans 14 amino acids. CDR1 is SGHNT, CDR2 YENEEA, per germline.

The chain carries TRBV14 and TRBJ2-3; tentative D call: TRBD1 (7 bases). The CDR3 sequence is 18 residues long. The germline V gene has CDR1 SGHDN and CDR2 FVKESK. The germline V and J ends were trimmed by 0 bases and 5 bases, with 21 bases remaining between them. CDR3 DNA: TGTGCCAGCAGCCAAGAGCGTGCGGGGACAGTACCTGGAGATACGCAGTATTTT. Encoded protein: CASSQERAGTVPGDTQYF.

V usage is TRBV7-2 and J usage is TRBJ2-5; TRBD2 matches at 9 bases. The junction had 10 bases not matched to a gene; V was cut back by 5 bases and J by 6 bases. Germline CDR1 is SGHTA and CDR2 is FQGNSA. The CDR3 consists of 15 residues. The CDR3: CASSQRLAVGKTQYF. The CDR3 DNA follows: TGTGCCAGCAGCCAAAGACTAGCGGTTGGGAAGACCCAGTACTTC.

The rearrangement joins TRBV6-6 to TRBJ1-5, with unresolved D. Germline V lookup: CDR1 MNHNY, CDR2 SVGAGI (reference sequence). The V and J ends lost 7 bases and 8 bases respectively, with 12 bases between them. The CDR3 spans 12 residues. CDR3 bases: TGTGCCAGCAAATCCTGGATCGAGCCCCAGCATTTT. Translating gives CASKSWIEPQHF.

The chain couples TRBV7-2 to TRBJ2-1; 9 bases align to TRBD2. The CDR3 contains 15 residues. V trimming: 3 bases; J trimming: 1 base; junction bases outside the gene matches: 1. Germline V gene lookup returns CDR1 SGHTA and CDR2 FQGNSA. The CDR3 DNA is TGTGCCAGCAGCTTCGCGGGGGGGTCCTACAATGAGCAGTTCTTC. Its translation is CASSFAGGSYNEQFF.

The chain couples TRBV5-1 to TRBJ2-7; the D gene is possibly TRBD2 (5 bases). Trimming cost V 1 base and J 3 bases, with 14 bases left between them. The germline CDR1 and CDR2 sequences are SGHRS and YFSETQ. This CDR3 has 15 amino acids. CDR3 bases: TGCGCCAGCAGCTTGTTAGCGACCATGGGCTACGAGCAGTACTTC. It encodes CASSLLATMGYEQYF.

The rearrangement links TRBV4-3 to TRBJ1-2; no definite D call. The ends were cut back, 3 bases at V and 2 bases at J, with 13 bases in the middle. Per the germline V gene, CDR1 is LGHNA and CDR2 is YSLEER. The CDR3 consists of 15 residues. CDR3 protein: CASSQAGITNYGYTF. As DNA, the CDR3 is TGCGCCAGCAGCCAGGCGGGGATAACAAACTATGGCTACACCTTC.

This clone appeared a few times. The gene calls are TRBV18 and TRBJ1-2; weak D call: TRBD1 (6 bases). Germline loops: CDR1 KGHSH, CDR2 LQKENI. The V end lost 8 bases, the J end lost 7 bases, and 26 bases lay between the germline ends. The CDR3 contains 16 residues. CDR3 region: CASRTRDEGQSGGYTF. The CDR3 nucleotides are TGTGCCAGCCGAACCCGGGACGAGGGACAAAGTGGTGGCTACACCTTC.

The chain carries TRBV5-5 and TRBJ1-6; 8 bases map to TRBD1. This CDR3 region has 13 residues. Germline CDR1 is SGHKS and CDR2 is YYEKEE (reference sequence). The V segment lost 4 bases and the J segment 7 bases; nucleotides outside the gene matches: 1. The CDR3 is CASSRQGNSPLHF. The CDR3 DNA reads as TGTGCCAGCAGCAGACAGGGGAATTCACCCCTCCACTTT.

CDR3 DNA: TGTGCCAGCAGCTTAGGGGCCGGCAGCTACGAGCAGTACTTC. It encodes CASSLGAGSYEQYF. The genes are TRBV7-9 and TRBJ2-7; D uncertain. The CDR3 is 14 residues long. Trimming stripped 1 base from V and 3 bases from J, with 10 bases between. Per germline, CDR1 SEHNR and CDR2 FQNEAQ (reference sequence).

A few counts support this clone. In DNA form, the CDR3 reads TGTGCCAGCAGCTTGGGGACACCGAATCAGCCCCAGCATTTT. It translates to CASSLGTPNQPQHF. The chain has TRBV13 and TRBJ1-5; TRBD1 is a possible D gene (6 bases). This CDR3 region has 14 residues. Trimming took off 3 bases at V and 4 bases at J, with 10 bases between the two ends. Per germline, CDR1 PRHDT and CDR2 FYEKMQ (reference sequence).

The CDR3 spells CASALDRVTDTQYF. The CDR3 coding sequence is TGTGCCAGCGCCTTGGACAGGGTCACAGATACGCAGTATTTT. This chain connects TRBV7-9 to TRBJ2-3; 8 bases are a match to TRBD1. The CDR3 contains 14 residues. Germline V gives CDR1 SEHNR, CDR2 FQNEAQ (reference sequence). V trimming: 8 bases; J trimming: 2 bases; junction bases outside the gene matches: 6.

This clone appeared a few times. The chain is built from TRBV7-2 and TRBJ1-1; the D is unclear. Germline assignment: CDR1 SGHTA and CDR2 FQGNSA. V was trimmed by 1 base and J by 7 bases, leaving 7 bases between them. This CDR3 has 12 residues. CDR3 DNA: TGTGCCAGCAGCTTAGAGACTTTTGAAGCTTTCTTT. Translated, it gives CASSLETFEAFF.

The rearrangement links TRBV19 to TRBJ2-7; the match to TRBD1 covers 9 bases. The CDR3 extends over 13 amino acids. Germline-derived CDR1 and CDR2 are LNHDA and SQIVND (reference sequence). Unmatched junction bases numbered 5, after V lost 10 bases and J lost 1 base. The CDR3 nucleotides read TGTGCCACCCGCGGGACAGGGTCCTACGAGCAGTACTTC. It codes for CATRGTGSYEQYF.

The chain combines TRBV7-9 with TRBJ2-5; TRBD2 aligns across 10 bases. After removal of 4 bases from V and 5 bases from J, the junction contained 10 bases not matched to a gene. Per the germline V gene, CDR1 is SEHNR and CDR2 is FQNEAQ (reference sequence). This CDR3 is 16 amino acids long. Here the CDR3 DNA reads TGTGCCAGCAGCTGTAGCGGGAGGCCCATATGTGAGACCCAGTACTTC. Its translation is CASSCSGRPICETQYF. Supplemented by reference TRBV7-9 and TRBJ2-5, the full variable domain reads DTGVSQNPRHKITKRGQNVTFRCDPISEHNRLYWYRQTLGQGPEFLTYFQNEAQLEKSRLLSDRFSAERPKGSFSTLEIQRTEQGDSAMYLCASSCSGRPICETQYFGPGTRLLVL.

The gene calls are TRBV7-2 and TRBJ2-1; maybe TRBD2 (7 bases). This CDR3 has 17 amino acids. The V gene lost 5 bases and the J gene lost 12 bases, with 29 bases spanning the gap. CDR1 and CDR2 (germline): SGHTA, FQGNSA. The CDR3 bases are TGTGCCAGCAGCCCGCCCGGGCCGGCGGGGGCGAACCGGGGGCAGTTCTTC. Protein product: CASSPPGPAGANRGQFF.

V is TRBV14 and J is TRBJ1-6, with TRBD1 identical over 7 bases. J was trimmed by 6 bases and V by 4 bases; bases with no gene match: 6. Germline values: CDR1 SGHDN, CDR2 FVKESK. The CDR3 contains 15 residues. The CDR3 sequence: CASSLRGVGNSPLHF. CDR3 coding DNA: TGTGCCAGCAGCCTCAGGGGGGTGGGTAATTCACCCCTCCACTTT.

The V and J genes are TRBV1 and TRBJ2-2; TRBD2 is taken as the D call from the table, unchecked against the DNA. TRBV1 is an annotated pseudogene. CDR3 length: 18 amino acids. CDR3 amino acids: CTSSQDYVGVRRPGELFF. CDR3 sequence (DNA): TGCACCAGCAGCCAAGATTATGTGGGAGTACGGCGTCCCGGGGAGCTGTTTTTT.

The V gene is TRBV12-5, the J gene TRBJ2-5; a possible D gene is TRBD2 (5 bases). V was cut by 2 bases and J by 5 bases, with 15 bases left in between. Germline CDR1 is LGHNT and CDR2 is FRNRAP. The CDR3 has 15 amino acids. CDR3 coding DNA: TGTGCTAGTGGTTTGAAGGGCGAGGGTTGGGAGACCCAGTACTTC. Amino acids: CASGLKGEGWETQYF.

The genes are TRBV2 and TRBJ2-1; perhaps TRBD1 as D (6 bases). The V gene lost 7 bases and the J gene lost 7 bases, with 17 bases spanning the gap. Germline V gene data show CDR1 as SNHLY and CDR2 as FYNNEI. The CDR3 spans 14 residues. CDR3 sequence (DNA): TGTGCCAGCACTCCGGGGCTAAGGGGGAATGAGCAGTTCTTC. It encodes CASTPGLRGNEQFF. The whole variable domain, remainder taken from reference TRBV2 and TRBJ2-1, is EPEVTQTPSHQVTQMGQEVILRCVPISNHLYFYWYRQILGQKVEFLVSFYNNEISEKSEIFDDQFSVERPDGSNFTLKIRSTKLEDSAMYFCASTPGLRGNEQFFGPGTRLTVL.